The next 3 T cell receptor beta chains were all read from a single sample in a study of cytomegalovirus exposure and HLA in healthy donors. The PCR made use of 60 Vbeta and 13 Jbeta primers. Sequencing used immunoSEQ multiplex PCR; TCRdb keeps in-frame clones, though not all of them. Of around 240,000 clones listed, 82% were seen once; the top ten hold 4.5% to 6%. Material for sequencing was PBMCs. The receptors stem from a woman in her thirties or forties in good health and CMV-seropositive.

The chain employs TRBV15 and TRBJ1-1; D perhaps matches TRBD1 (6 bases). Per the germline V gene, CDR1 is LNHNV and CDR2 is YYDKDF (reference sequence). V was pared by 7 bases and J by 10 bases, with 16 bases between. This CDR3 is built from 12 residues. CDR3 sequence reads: CATMGARSRAFF. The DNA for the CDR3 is TGTGCCACCATGGGGGCTAGGTCACGAGCTTTCTTT.

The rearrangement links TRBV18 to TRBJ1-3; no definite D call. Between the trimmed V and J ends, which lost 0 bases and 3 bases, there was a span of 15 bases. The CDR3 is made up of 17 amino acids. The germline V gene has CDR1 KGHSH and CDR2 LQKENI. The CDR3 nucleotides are TGTGCCAGCTCACCACCCTTTAGCTCGTCGGTTGGAAACACCATATATTTT. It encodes CASSPPFSSSVGNTIYF.

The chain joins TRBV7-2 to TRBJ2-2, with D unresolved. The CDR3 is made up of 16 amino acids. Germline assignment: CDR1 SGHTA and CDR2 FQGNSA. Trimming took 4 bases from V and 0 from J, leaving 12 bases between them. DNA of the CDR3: TGTGCCAGCAGCTCCCATGCGGTCGCGAACACCGGGGAGCTGTTTTTT. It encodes CASSSHAVANTGELFF.